The present entry profiles one TCR beta chain with its context. The CDR3 runs to 18 residues. The germline gives CDR1 LNHDA, CDR2 SQIVND (reference sequence). V gave up 6 bases and J gave up 1 base; unmatched junction bases: 8. The sample is drawn from a study of blood T cell repertoires in COVID-19. Looking at the study overall: Specimens from acute and convalescent COVID-19 originated in the United States, Italy and Spain. Sample material is recorded as cDNA or gDNA derived from T cells, B-cell-depleted T cells, or PBMCs.

Study processing details: Amplification of reference gene primers provided the estimated nucleated cell counts. Libraries were prepared by immunoSEQ multiplex PCR; TCRdb keeps only in-frame clonotypes and omits some of them. That table gives V, J and clone size, and the DNA gave D and trimming. The data contain some 130,000 clones, 90% of them singletons. Sequenced input: peripheral blood. This chain connects TRBV19 to TRBJ2-1; 14 nucleotides match TRBD2. This receptor was obtained from a man over 45 with active COVID-19. The CDR3: CASSRLAGGPGSYNEQFF. The CDR3 nucleotides read TGTGCCAGTAGCCGACTAGCGGGGGGGCCCGGGTCCTACAATGAGCAGTTCTTC.